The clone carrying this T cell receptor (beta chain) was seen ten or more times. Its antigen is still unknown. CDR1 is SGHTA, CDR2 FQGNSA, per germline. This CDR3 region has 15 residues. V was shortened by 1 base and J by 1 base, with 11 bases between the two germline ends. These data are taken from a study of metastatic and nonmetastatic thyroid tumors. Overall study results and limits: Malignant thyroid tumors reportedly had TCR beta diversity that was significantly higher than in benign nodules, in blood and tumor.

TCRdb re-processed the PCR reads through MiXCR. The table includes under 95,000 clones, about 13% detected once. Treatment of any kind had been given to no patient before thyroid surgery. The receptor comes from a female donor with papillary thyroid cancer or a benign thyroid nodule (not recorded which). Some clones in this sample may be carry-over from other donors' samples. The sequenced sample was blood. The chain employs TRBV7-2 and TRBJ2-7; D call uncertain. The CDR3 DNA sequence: TGTGCCAGCAGCTTAGATAAGGTGCCTTCCTACGAGCAGTACTTC. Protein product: CASSLDKVPSYEQYF.